This T cell receptor (beta chain) was identified during a study of T cells in Graves' hyperthyroidism and ophthalmopathy. Study-wide background: The blood sample was taken at first diagnosis, before treatment began. Study outcomes and limitations: Most clonotypes expanded in thyroid above 0.001 were likewise present in blood. Ophthalmopathy was distinguished from stable hyperthyroidism by 13 V-J signatures.

Authors of the study amplified TCR beta CDR3 regions from RNA transcripts. RT-PCR in the first round (using the HTBI primer set) targeted the TCR CDR3. TCRdb processed the multiplex PCR reads anew with MiXCR; each CDR3 protein has one entry. The sample consists of 650,000 to 750,000 distinct CDR3 sequences, around 13% of them appearing once. The sample holds many counts of this clonotype. Its specificity is unknown. The CDR3 extends over 14 amino acids. Germline CDR1 DFQATT, CDR2 SNEGSKA (reference sequence). V lost 0 bases and J lost 0, with 3 bases in between. V and J are TRBV20-1 and TRBJ2-6; D is unclear. This receptor was obtained from a woman in her late teens or twenties with Graves' hyperthyroidism. Sequencing input: blood. In nucleotides, the CDR3 is TGCAGTGCTAGAGATCCCTCTGGGGCCAACGTCCTGACTTTC. Its protein product is CSARDPSGANVLTF.